This record covers a single TCR beta chain. The data are from a study of T cell repertoires in cytomegalovirus infection. Study context: An indication of both CMV infection and matching HLA type came from public TCR beta signatures.

Germline CDR1 and CDR2: MNHEY and SMNVEV (reference sequence). This CDR3 is built from 16 residues. The V and J ends lost 8 bases and 2 bases, in that order; junction bases with no gene match: 12. From the reads, TCRdb called clonotypes with MiXCR, one entry per CDR3 protein. The sample has around 320,000 distinct CDR3 sequences, 9.5% seen once. This chain joins TRBV27 and TRBJ2-7; 10 nucleotides match TRBD2. The sequence derives from a human donor in good health (CMV status not recorded). Some clones in this sample may be carry-over from other donors' samples. What was sequenced was PBMCs. The CDR3 DNA is TGTGCCAGCTCTGGGACTAGCGACGGGTGGACCTACGAGCAGTACTTC. Its translation is CASSGTSDGWTYEQYF.